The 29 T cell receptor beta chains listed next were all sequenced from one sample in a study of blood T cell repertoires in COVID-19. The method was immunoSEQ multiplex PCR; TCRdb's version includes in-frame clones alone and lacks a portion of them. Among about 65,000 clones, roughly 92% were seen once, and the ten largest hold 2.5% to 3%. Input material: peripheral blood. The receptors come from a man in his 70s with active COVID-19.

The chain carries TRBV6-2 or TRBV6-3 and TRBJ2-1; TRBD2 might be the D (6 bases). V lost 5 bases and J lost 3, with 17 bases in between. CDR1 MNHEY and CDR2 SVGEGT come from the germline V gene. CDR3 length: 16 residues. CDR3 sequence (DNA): TGTGCCAGCAGTCTAGGAGGGAATCTAAACTACAATGAGCAGTTCTTC. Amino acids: CASSLGGNLNYNEQFF.

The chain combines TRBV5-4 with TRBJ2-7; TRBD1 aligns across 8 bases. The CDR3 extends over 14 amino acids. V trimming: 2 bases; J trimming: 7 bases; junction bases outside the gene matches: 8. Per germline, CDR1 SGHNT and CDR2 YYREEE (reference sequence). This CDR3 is CASSFDRGLGEQYV. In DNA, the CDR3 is TGTGCCAGCAGCTTTGACAGGGGTTTGGGGGAGCAGTACGTC.

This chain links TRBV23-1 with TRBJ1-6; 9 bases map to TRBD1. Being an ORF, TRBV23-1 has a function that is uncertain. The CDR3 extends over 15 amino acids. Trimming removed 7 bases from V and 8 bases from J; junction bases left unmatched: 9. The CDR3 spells CASNTSGQGYSPLHF. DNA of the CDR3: TGCGCCAGCAACACCTCCGGACAGGGGTATTCACCCCTCCACTTT.

CDR3 nucleotide sequence: TGTGCCATCAGTGATTCCCTTAATGAAAAACTGTTTTTT. Residues: CAISDSLNEKLFF. The chain has TRBV10-3 and TRBJ1-4, with D uncertain. Germline values: CDR1 ENHRY, CDR2 SYGVKD. V was cut by 3 bases and J by 4 bases, with 6 bases left in between. The CDR3 runs to 13 residues.

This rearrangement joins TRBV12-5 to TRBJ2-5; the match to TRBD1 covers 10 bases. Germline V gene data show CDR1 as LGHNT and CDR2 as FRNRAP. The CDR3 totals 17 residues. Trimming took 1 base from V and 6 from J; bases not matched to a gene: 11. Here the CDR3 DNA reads TGTGCTAGTGGTTTGGACTTTGTGGACAGGGGGAGAAAGACCCAGTACTTC. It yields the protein CASGLDFVDRGRKTQYF.

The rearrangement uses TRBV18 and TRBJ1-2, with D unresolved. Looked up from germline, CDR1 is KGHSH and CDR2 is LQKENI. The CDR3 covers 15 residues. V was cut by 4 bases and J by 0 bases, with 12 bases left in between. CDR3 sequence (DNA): TGTGCCAGCTCACTCGAGGGCAAGGCTAACTATGGCTACACCTTC. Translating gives CASSLEGKANYGYTF.

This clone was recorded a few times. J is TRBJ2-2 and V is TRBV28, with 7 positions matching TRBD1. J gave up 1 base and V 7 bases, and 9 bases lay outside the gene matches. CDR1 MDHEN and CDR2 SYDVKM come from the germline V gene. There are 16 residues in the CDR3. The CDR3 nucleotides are TGTGCCAGCACCTCACCGGGACAGCTGAACACCGGGGAGCTGTTTTTT. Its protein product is CASTSPGQLNTGELFF.

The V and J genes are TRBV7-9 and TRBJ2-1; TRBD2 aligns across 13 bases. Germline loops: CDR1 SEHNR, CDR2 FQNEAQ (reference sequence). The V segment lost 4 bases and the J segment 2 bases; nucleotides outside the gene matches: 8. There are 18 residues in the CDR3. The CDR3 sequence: CASSSKGTSGTTYNEQFF. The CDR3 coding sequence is TGTGCCAGCAGCTCTAAAGGGACTAGCGGGACCACCTACAATGAGCAGTTCTTC.

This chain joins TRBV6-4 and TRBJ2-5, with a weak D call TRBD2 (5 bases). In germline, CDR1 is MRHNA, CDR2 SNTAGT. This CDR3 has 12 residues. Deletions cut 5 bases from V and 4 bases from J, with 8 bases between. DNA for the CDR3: TGTGCCAGCAGTTCGCGGGTAGAGACCCAGTACTTC. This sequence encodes CASSSRVETQYF.

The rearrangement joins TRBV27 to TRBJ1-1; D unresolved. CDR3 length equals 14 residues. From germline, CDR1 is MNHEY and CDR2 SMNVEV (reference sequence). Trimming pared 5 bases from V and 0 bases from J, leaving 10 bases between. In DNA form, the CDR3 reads TGTGCCAGCAGTATCTCCCGGGTGAACACTGAAGCTTTCTTT. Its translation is CASSISRVNTEAFF.

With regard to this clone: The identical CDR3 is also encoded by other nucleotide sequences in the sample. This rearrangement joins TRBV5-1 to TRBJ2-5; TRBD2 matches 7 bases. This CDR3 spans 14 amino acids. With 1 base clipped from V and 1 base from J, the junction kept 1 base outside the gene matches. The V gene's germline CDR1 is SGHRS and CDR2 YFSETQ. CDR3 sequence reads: CASSLTGGQETQYF. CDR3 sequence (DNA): TGCGCCAGCAGCTTGACGGGGGGCCAAGAGACCCAGTACTTC.

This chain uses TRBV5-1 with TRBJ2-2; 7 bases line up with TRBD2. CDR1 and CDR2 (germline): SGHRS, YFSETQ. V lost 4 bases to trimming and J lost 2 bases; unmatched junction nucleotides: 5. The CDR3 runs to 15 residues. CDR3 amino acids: CASSPSGGNTGELFF. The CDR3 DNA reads TGCGCCAGCAGCCCTTCGGGGGGTAACACCGGGGAGCTGTTTTTT.

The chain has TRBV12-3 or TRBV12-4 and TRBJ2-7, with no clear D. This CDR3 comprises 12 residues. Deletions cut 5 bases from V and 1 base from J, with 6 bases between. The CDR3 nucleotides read TGTGCCAGCAGTCTTCTGTCCTACGAGCAGTACTTC. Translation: CASSLLSYEQYF.

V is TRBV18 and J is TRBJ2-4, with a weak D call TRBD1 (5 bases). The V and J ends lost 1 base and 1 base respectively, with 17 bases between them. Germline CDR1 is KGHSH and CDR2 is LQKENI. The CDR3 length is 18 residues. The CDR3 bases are TGTGCCAGCTCACCACTGTTATCAGGGCCGGAGGCCAAAAACATTCAGTACTTC. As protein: CASSPLLSGPEAKNIQYF.

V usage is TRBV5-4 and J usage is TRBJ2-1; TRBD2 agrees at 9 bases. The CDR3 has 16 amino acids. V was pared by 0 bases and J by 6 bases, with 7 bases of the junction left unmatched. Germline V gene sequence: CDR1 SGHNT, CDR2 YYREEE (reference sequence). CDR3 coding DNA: TGTGCCAGCAGCTTGGCCGGGACTAGCTTGGTCAATGAGCAGTTCTTC. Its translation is CASSLAGTSLVNEQFF.

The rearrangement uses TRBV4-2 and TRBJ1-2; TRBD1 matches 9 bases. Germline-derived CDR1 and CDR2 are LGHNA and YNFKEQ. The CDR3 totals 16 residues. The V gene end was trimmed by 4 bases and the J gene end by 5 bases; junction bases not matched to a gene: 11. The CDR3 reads CASSLWGQGNGYGYTF. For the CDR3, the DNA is TGTGCCAGCAGCCTGTGGGGACAGGGAAATGGATATGGCTACACCTTC.

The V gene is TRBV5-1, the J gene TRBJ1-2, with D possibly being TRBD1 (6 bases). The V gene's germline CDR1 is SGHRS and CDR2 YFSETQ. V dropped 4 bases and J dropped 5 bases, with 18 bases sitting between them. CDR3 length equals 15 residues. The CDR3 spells CASSQDSHRGYGYTF. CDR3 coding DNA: TGCGCCAGCAGCCAGGACAGCCACCGAGGGTATGGCTACACCTTC.

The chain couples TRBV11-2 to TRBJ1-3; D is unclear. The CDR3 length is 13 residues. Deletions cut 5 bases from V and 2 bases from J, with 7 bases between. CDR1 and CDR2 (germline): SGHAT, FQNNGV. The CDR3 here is CASSPQAGNTIYF. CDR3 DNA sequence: TGTGCCAGCAGCCCCCAGGCTGGAAACACCATATATTTT.

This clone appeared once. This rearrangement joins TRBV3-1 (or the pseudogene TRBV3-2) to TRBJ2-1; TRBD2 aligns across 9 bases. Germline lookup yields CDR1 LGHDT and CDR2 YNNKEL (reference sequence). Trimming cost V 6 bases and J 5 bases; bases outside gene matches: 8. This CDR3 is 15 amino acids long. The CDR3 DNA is TGTGCCAGCAGTCCGTCCCAGCGGGGGGACAATGAGCAGTTCTTC. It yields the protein CASSPSQRGDNEQFF.

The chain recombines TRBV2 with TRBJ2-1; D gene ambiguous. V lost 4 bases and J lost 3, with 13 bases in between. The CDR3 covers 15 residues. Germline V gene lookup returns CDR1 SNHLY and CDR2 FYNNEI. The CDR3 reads CASSVRAPSYNEQFF. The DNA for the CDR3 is TGTGCCAGCAGTGTGCGAGCGCCCAGCTACAATGAGCAGTTCTTC.

The CDR3 reads CASSMGTSGYNEQFF. The CDR3 DNA reads as TGTGCCAGCAGCATGGGGACTAGCGGCTACAATGAGCAGTTCTTC. V gene TRBV11-1 combines with J gene TRBJ2-1; TRBD2 matches at 11 bases. V was clipped by 5 bases and J by 3 bases; unmatched bases: 3. Germline-derived CDR1 and CDR2 are SGHAT and FQDESV (reference sequence). The CDR3 runs 15 residues.

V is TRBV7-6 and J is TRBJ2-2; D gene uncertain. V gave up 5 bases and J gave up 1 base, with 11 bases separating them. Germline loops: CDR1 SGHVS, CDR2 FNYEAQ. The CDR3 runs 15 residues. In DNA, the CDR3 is TGTGCCAGCAGCCCCAACGGCGGGAACACCGGGGAGCTGTTTTTT. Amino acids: CASSPNGGNTGELFF.

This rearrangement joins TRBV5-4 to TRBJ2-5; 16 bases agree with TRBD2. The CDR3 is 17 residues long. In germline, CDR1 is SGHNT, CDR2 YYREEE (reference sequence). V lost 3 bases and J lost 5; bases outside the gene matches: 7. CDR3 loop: CASSSGTSGGAWETQYF. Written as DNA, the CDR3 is TGTGCCAGCAGCTCCGGGACTAGCGGGGGGGCCTGGGAGACCCAGTACTTC. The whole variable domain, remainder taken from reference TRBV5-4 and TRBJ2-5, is ETGVTQSPTHLIKTRGQQVTLRCSSQSGHNTVSWYQQALGQGPQFIFQYYREEENGRGNFPPRFSGLQFPNYSSELNVNALELDDSALYLCASSSGTSGGAWETQYFGPGTRLLVL.

In DNA form, the CDR3 reads TGTGCCAGCAGTTACTCGGGGGCCTATGGCTACACCTTC. Translating it yields CASSYSGAYGYTF. This chain links TRBV6-5 with TRBJ1-2; D might be TRBD1 (6 bases). Trimming took off 0 bases at V and 4 bases at J, with 6 bases between the two ends. The CDR3 length is 13 residues. CDR1 MNHEY and CDR2 SVGAGI come from the germline V gene.

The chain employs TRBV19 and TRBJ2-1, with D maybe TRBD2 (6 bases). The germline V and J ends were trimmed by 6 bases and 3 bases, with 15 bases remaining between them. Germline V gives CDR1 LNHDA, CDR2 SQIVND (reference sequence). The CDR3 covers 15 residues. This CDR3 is CASSDPGLSYNEQFF. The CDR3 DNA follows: TGTGCCAGTAGCGACCCGGGACTTAGCTACAATGAGCAGTTCTTC.

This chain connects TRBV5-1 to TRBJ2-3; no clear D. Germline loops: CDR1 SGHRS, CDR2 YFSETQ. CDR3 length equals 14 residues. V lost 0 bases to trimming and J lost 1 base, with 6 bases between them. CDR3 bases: TGCGCCAGCAGCTTGGTTTCGGGCACAGATACGCAGTATTTT. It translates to CASSLVSGTDTQYF.

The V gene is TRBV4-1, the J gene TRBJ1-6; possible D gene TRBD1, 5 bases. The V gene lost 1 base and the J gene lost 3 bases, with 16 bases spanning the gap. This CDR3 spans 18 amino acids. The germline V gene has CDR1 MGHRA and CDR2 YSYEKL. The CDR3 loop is CASSQVSLIRGYNSPLHF. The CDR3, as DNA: TGCGCCAGCAGCCAAGTTTCCCTAATTAGGGGCTATAATTCACCCCTCCACTTT.

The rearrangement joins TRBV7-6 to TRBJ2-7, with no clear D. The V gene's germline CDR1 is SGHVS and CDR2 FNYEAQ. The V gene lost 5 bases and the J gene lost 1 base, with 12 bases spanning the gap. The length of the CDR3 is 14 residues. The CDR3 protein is CASSPTPDSYEQYV. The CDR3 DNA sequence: TGTGCCAGCAGCCCCACCCCAGATTCCTACGAGCAGTACGTC.

The CDR3 DNA reads as TGCGCCAGCAGCCAAGATCCGGCGGGAAACACAGATACGCAGTATTTT. Protein sequence: CASSQDPAGNTDTQYF. V usage is TRBV4-3 and J usage is TRBJ2-3; tentative D call: TRBD2 (6 bases). CDR1 and CDR2 from the germline V gene are LGHNA and YSLEER. V dropped 0 bases and J dropped 2 bases, with 12 bases sitting between them. The CDR3 extends over 16 amino acids.